The clone carrying this T cell receptor beta chain showed up many times. Its cognate antigen is unknown. The entry originates in a study of T cells in Graves' hyperthyroidism and ophthalmopathy. The study, taken as a whole, reports: Among clonotypes expanded in thyroid above 0.001, most were also found in blood.

V lost 7 bases and J lost 8, with 20 bases in between. The CDR3 covers 14 residues. CDR1 is GTSNPN and CDR2 is SVGIG in the germline V gene (reference sequence). The PBMCs were taken from roughly 9.3 ml of fresh peripheral blood. What was amplified from RNA transcripts were TCR beta CDR3 regions. Carried out on the TCR CDR3, a first-round RT-PCR used the HTBI primer set. One entry per CDR3 protein, called by TCRdb with MiXCR from the multiplex PCR reads. Of about 500,000 distinct CDR3 sequences listed, around 15% are singletons. The sequence was obtained from a woman aged 18-30 years with Graves' hyperthyroidism. The sample was blood. The genes are TRBV30 and TRBJ1-4; no reliable D call. CDR3 in amino acids: CASKGPSPGEKLFF. For the CDR3, the DNA is TGTGCCTCGAAAGGCCCCTCTCCGGGCGAAAAACTGTTTTTT.